This is a list of T cell receptor beta chains from one sample in a study of shared clonotypes between healthy human individuals. Profiled with immunoSEQ multiplex PCR; TCRdb holds only in-frame clones, not every one. The sample lists hundreds of thousands of clones; around 96% were seen once. The sample was naive CD8+ T cells sorted from blood. Source of these receptors: a woman under 40 in good health. Each CDR3 is given with its conserved first and last residue. D genes are given only for firm matches. The size entry is marked missing in some rows and otherwise reads once, few, many or a size class.

d_call,v_call,cdr3_length,j_call,clone_size,cdr3_nt,cdr3_aa
NA,TRBV6-5,15,TRBJ1-3,NA,TGTGCCAGCAGTGCGACCGAGTTCTCTGGAAACACCATATATTTT,CASSATEFSGNTIYF
TRBD2,TRBV9,16,TRBJ2-3,NA,TGTGCCAGCAGCGAGGAGACTAGCGGGAAAACAGATACGCAGTATTTT,CASSEETSGKTDTQYF
TRBD2,TRBV4-1,16,TRBJ2-1,NA,TGCGCCAGCAGCCAAGATCCTAGCGGGAGAATGAATGAGCAGTTCTTC,CASSQDPSGRMNEQFF
TRBD2,TRBV4-2,16,TRBJ2-7,NA,TGTGCCAGCAGCTCCTACCAACGGGGGGATTTCTACGAGCAGTACTTC,CASSSYQRGDFYEQYF
TRBD1,TRBV27,16,TRBJ2-5,NA,TGTGCCAGCAGTTTAACCTACAGGGGCCCAAAAGAGACCCAGTACTTC,CASSLTYRGPKETQYF
NA,TRBV12-2,14,TRBJ1-2,NA,TGTGCAAGTCGATATAGGGCCCGACAGTATGGCTACACCTTC,CASRYRARQYGYTF
TRBD1,TRBV19,14,TRBJ2-7,NA,TGTGCCAGTAGTTCCGGGACAGGGGGTTTCGAGCAGTACTTC,CASSSGTGGFEQYF
NA,TRBV19,15,TRBJ1-1,once,TGTGCCAGTAGCTTTATCCAGGGAGCTGGCACTGAAGCTTTCTTT,CASSFIQGAGTEAFF
NA,TRBV29-1,13,TRBJ2-7,once,TGCAGCGCTGAGGGGTTCGGGACGCGCGAGCAGTACTTC,CSAEGFGTREQYF
TRBD2,TRBV7-2,18,TRBJ2-1,NA,TGTGCCAGCAGCATGGGACTAGCGGCTCTTTTAACCTACAATGAGCAGTTCTTC,CASSMGLAALLTYNEQFF
TRBD1,TRBV27,12,TRBJ2-7,once,TGTGCCAGCAGTTCGACAGGGTACGAGCAGTACTTC,CASSSTGYEQYF
NA,TRBV13,14,TRBJ1-3,NA,TGTGCCAGCAGCTTAGGGACAGTTGGAAACACCATATATTTT,CASSLGTVGNTIYF
NA,TRBV28,17,TRBJ2-5,NA,TGTGCCAGCAGCTTGATGCGCGACAAGGGATTCCAAGAGACCCAGTACTTC,CASSLMRDKGFQETQYF
NA,TRBV13,13,TRBJ2-7,NA,TGTGCCAGCACTAATTACGGGACCTACGAGCAGTACTTC,CASTNYGTYEQYF
TRBD2,TRBV9,16,TRBJ2-3,NA,TGTGCCAGCAGCCTAGAAGCGGGAGAGTCCACAGATACGCAGTATTTT,CASSLEAGESTDTQYF
NA,TRBV5-1,15,TRBJ1-2,NA,TGCGCCAGCAGCCAAGGACGCCAAGGGTACTATGGCTACACCTTC,CASSQGRQGYYGYTF
NA,TRBV2,17,TRBJ2-1,NA,TGTGCCAGCAGTAAACGGACAGCCTTTTCCTCCTACAATGAGCAGTTCTTC,CASSKRTAFSSYNEQFF
NA,TRBV6-5,14,TRBJ2-7,NA,TGTGCCAGCAGTTACTCGACTAGTGGGTACGAGCAGTACTTC,CASSYSTSGYEQYF
TRBD2,TRBV27,15,TRBJ2-5,NA,TGTGCCAGCAGTTTAAGGACTAGCGGGGCGTATGAGCAGTACTTC,CASSLRTSGAYEQYF
TRBD1,TRBV5-1,15,TRBJ2-7,NA,TGCGCCAGCAGACCCGGGACAGGGATCACCTACGAGCAGTACTTC,CASRPGTGITYEQYF
NA,TRBV14,16,TRBJ1-2,once,TGTGCCAGCAGCCATTCCCCGGGAGCGGACTACTATGGCTACACCTTC,CASSHSPGADYYGYTF
TRBD2,TRBV9,18,TRBJ2-2,NA,TGTGCCAGCAGCGTCCTCTCCTCCGGGGCGGGAGTGGCCGGGGAGCTGTTTTTT,CASSVLSSGAGVAGELFF
NA,TRBV29-1,14,TRBJ2-3,NA,TGCAGCCTCAGAGACCACGCTAGCACAGATACGCAGTATTTT,CSLRDHASTDTQYF
NA,TRBV7-7,14,TRBJ2-3,NA,TGTGCCAGCAGCTTAGGCCCTGAGTCAGATACGCAGTATTTT,CASSLGPESDTQYF
NA,TRBV5-4,14,TRBJ2-6,NA,TGTGCCAGCAGCTGGACAGCTGGGGCCAACGTCCTGACTTTC,CASSWTAGANVLTF
NA,TRBV27,11,TRBJ2-5,NA,TGTGCCCCTTACTATGTCGAGACCCAGTACTTC,CAPYYVETQYF
NA,TRBV6-1,14,TRBJ2-7,NA,TGTGCCAGCAGTCCTAGGAGGGGGAGGAACGAGCAGTACTTC,CASSPRRGRNEQYF
NA,TRBV19,15,TRBJ2-2,NA,TGTGCCAGTAGTATAGGGCGGCAAAACACCGGGGAGCTGTTTTTT,CASSIGRQNTGELFF
NA,TRBV19,12,TRBJ1-2,NA,TGTGCCAGTACACTTGGGGGCTATGGCTACACCTTC,CASTLGGYGYTF
TRBD2,TRBV27,15,TRBJ2-1,NA,TGTGCCAGCAGTTCGTCGACTAGCGGGAGAGGCGAGCAGTTCTTC,CASSSSTSGRGEQFF
NA,TRBV4-1,15,TRBJ2-7,NA,TGCGCCAGCAGCCTAACCCGGGACGTCACCTACGAGCAGTACTTC,CASSLTRDVTYEQYF
NA,TRBV21-1,15,TRBJ2-7,NA,TGTGCCAGCAGCCGTGAGCGGGAGAATTCCTACGAGCAGTACTTC,CASSRERENSYEQYF
NA,TRBV19,15,TRBJ2-3,NA,TGTGCCAGTAGTATCATCGGGGAATACACAGATACGCAGTATTTT,CASSIIGEYTDTQYF
TRBD1,TRBV27,15,TRBJ2-7,once,TGTGCCAGCAGTTCGACCGGGACAGGGGTCTACGAGCAGTACTTC,CASSSTGTGVYEQYF
NA,TRBV14,13,TRBJ1-1,few,TGTGCCAGCACCCTATGGACGAACACTGAAGCTTTCTTT,CASTLWTNTEAFF
TRBD2,TRBV4-2,18,TRBJ2-1,NA,TGTGCCAGCAGCGATCCGGGACTACTAGCAAACTCCTACAATGAGCAGTTCTTC,CASSDPGLLANSYNEQFF
NA,TRBV7-9,13,TRBJ2-7,once,TGTGCCAGCAGCTTTCGGGATGGCTACGAGCAGTACTTC,CASSFRDGYEQYF
NA,TRBV5-6,13,TRBJ1-1,NA,TGTGCCAGCAGCTATTCCATGAACACTGAAGCTTTCTTT,CASSYSMNTEAFF
NA,TRBV6-1,14,TRBJ1-5,NA,TGTGCCAGCCGAATCAACGGGGTAAATCAGCCCCAGCATTTT,CASRINGVNQPQHF
NA,TRBV15,15,TRBJ2-7,NA,TGTGCCACCAGCAGAGGGGGGATGATACCCGACGAGCAGTACTTC,CATSRGGMIPDEQYF
TRBD2,TRBV7-2,17,TRBJ2-1,NA,TGTGCCAGCAGCCTCTCCCCGGGACTAGCGGACTACAATGAGCAGTTCTTC,CASSLSPGLADYNEQFF
NA,TRBV29-1,15,TRBJ2-1,NA,TGCAGCGTTGGGGGCCGATTTGGCTCCTACAATGAGCAGTTCTTC,CSVGGRFGSYNEQFF
TRBD1,TRBV9,14,TRBJ2-7,NA,TGTGCCAGCAGCGTAGGAGACAGGGCATACGAGCAGTACTTC,CASSVGDRAYEQYF
TRBD1,TRBV7-6,17,TRBJ2-2,NA,TGTGCCAGCAGCCCCCCGGGACAGGGGACCGGCACCGGGGAGCTGTTTTTT,CASSPPGQGTGTGELFF
NA,TRBV7-9,13,TRBJ2-2,NA,TGTGCCAGCAGCTTTCGGAACACCGGGGAGCTGTTTTTT,CASSFRNTGELFF
NA,TRBV9,14,TRBJ2-1,once,TGTGCCAGCAGCGTAGGGAGAGGGTACAATGAGCAGTTCTTC,CASSVGRGYNEQFF
NA,TRBV27,13,TRBJ2-7,NA,TGTGCCAGCACCCGGGGGCAGGGATGGGAGCAGTACTTC,CASTRGQGWEQYF
TRBD1,TRBV7-2,15,TRBJ2-7,NA,TGTGCCAGCAGCCCAGGGACAGGGGCCGTCGTCGAGCAGTACTTC,CASSPGTGAVVEQYF
NA,TRBV5-8,14,TRBJ2-5,NA,TGTGCCAGCAGCTTCGGACAACCGGCGGAGACCCAGTACTTC,CASSFGQPAETQYF
TRBD1,TRBV15,15,TRBJ1-5,NA,TGTGCCACCAGCACGGACAGGGGGCTCGGACAGCCCCAGCATTTT,CATSTDRGLGQPQHF
TRBD2,TRBV7-9,13,TRBJ2-7,NA,TGTGCCAGCAGTTCCGGACTAGTGGGCAAGCAGTACTTC,CASSSGLVGKQYF
NA,TRBV27,15,TRBJ1-5,NA,TGTGCCAGCAGTCCTCGGGACGCTAGCAATCAGCCCCAGCATTTT,CASSPRDASNQPQHF
NA,TRBV19,15,TRBJ2-5,NA,TGTGCCAGTAGTATAGGTACGGGACCCCCAGAGACCCAGTACTTC,CASSIGTGPPETQYF
NA,TRBV7-3,18,TRBJ2-3,NA,TGTGCCAGCAGCTTAACTTGGCGAAGTCGGGGTATTGGAGATACGCAGTATTTT,CASSLTWRSRGIGDTQYF